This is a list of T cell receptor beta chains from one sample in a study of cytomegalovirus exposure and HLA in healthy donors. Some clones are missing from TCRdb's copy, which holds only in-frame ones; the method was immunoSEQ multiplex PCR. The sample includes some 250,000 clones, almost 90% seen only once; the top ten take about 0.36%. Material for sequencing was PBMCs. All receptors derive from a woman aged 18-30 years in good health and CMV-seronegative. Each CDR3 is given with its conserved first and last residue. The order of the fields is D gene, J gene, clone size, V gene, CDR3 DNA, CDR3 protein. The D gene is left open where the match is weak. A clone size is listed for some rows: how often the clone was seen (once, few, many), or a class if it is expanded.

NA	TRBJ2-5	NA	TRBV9	TGTGCCAGCAGCGTAGATTGGTGGGCAGGAGAGACCCAGTACTTC	CASSVDWWAGETQYF
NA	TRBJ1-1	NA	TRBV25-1	TGTGCCAGCAGTGAAGCACGGGGGGGTTTCACTGAAGCTTTCTTT	CASSEARGGFTEAFF
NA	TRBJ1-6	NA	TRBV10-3	TGTGCCATCAGTGAGAGTAGACAGTCTTCACCCCTCCACTTT	CAISESRQSSPLHF
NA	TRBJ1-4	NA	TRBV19	TGTGCCAGTAACCCGGGGAGGCACTATGATAATGAAAAACTGTTTTTT	CASNPGRHYDNEKLFF
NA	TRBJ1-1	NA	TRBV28	TGTGCCAGCAAGACAGAGCTCATGAACACTGAAGCTTTCTTT	CASKTELMNTEAFF
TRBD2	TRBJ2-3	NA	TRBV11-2	TGTGCCAGCAGCTTAGATCTCGCGGGGGGGCCAGATACGCAGTATTTT	CASSLDLAGGPDTQYF
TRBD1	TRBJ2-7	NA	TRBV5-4	TGTGCCAGCAGCTTACAGGGGCCCGGGGCCTACGAGCAGTACTTC	CASSLQGPGAYEQYF
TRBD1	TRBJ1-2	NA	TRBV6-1	TGTGCCAGCAACTCCGGGACAGGGAGCTATGGCTACACCTTC	CASNSGTGSYGYTF
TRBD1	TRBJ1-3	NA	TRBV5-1	TGCGCCAGCAGTCCCGGGACAGGAGGAAACACCATATATTTT	CASSPGTGGNTIYF
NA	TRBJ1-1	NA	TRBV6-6	TGTGCCAGCAGTCTCCGACAGAACACTGAAGCTTTCTTT	CASSLRQNTEAFF
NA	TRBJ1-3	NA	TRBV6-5	TGTGCCAGCAGTAAACATCTGTATTCTGGAAACACCATATATTTT	CASSKHLYSGNTIYF
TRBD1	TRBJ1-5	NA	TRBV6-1	TGTGCCAGCATCCCCACAGGGGGCGGGGGTCAGCCCCAGCATTTT	CASIPTGGGGQPQHF
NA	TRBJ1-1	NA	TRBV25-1	TGTGCCAGCAGTGAAGTGGGAGTGAACACTGAAGCTTTCTTT	CASSEVGVNTEAFF
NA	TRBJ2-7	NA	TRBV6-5	TGTGCCAGCAGTTACGGTGGCGGATCCTACGAGCAGTACTTC	CASSYGGGSYEQYF
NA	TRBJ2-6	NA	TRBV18	TGTGCCAGCTCGAAGGACAGTCTATACTCTGGGGCCAACGTCCTGACTTTC	CASSKDSLYSGANVLTF
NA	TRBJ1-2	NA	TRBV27	TGTGCCAGCAGTTTACAGGGGCCCTATGGCTACACCTTC	CASSLQGPYGYTF
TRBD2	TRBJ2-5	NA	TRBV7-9	TGTGCCAGCAGTTCCCTACGCGGGGGACCTGAAGAGACCCAGTACTTC	CASSSLRGGPEETQYF
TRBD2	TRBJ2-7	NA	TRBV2	TGTGCCAGCACCTCGGGGGGATTCGAGCAGTACTTC	CASTSGGFEQYF
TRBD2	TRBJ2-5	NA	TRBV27	TGTGCCAGCAAGGGGCTAGCGGGGGGACAAGAGACCCAGTACTTC	CASKGLAGGQETQYF
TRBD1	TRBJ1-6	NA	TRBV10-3	TGTGCCATCAGTGACCAGGGGGCGGGAGATTCACCCCTCCACTTT	CAISDQGAGDSPLHF
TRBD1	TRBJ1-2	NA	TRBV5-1	TGCGCCAGCAGCGACCCGGGACAGGGAAACTATGGCTACACCTTC	CASSDPGQGNYGYTF
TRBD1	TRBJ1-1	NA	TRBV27	TGTGCCAGCGGAAGGTCGACAGGGGCGCTGAACACTGAAGCTTTCTTT	CASGRSTGALNTEAFF
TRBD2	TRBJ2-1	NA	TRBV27	TGTGCCAGCAGGCCCCCAGACCGGGGGAGGGGTCTAGATGAGCAGTTCTTC	CASRPPDRGRGLDEQFF
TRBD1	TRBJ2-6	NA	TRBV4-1	TGCGCCAGCAAGGGACAGGGTTTCTCTGTGGCCAACGTCCTGACTTTC	CASKGQGFSVANVLTF
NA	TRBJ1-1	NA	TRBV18	TGTGCCAGCTCACTACAGGTGAACACTGAAGCTTTCTTT	CASSLQVNTEAFF
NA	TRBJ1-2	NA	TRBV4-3	TGCGCCAGCAGCCAAGAACAGAACTATGGCTACACCTTC	CASSQEQNYGYTF
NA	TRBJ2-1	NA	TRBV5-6	TGTGCCAGCAGCTTAACAGGGCTAAATGAGCAGTTCTTC	CASSLTGLNEQFF
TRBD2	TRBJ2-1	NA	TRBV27	TGTGCCAGCAGTTTACTAGCGGGGGGGAGCTACAATGAGCAGTTCTTC	CASSLLAGGSYNEQFF
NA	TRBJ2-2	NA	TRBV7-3	TGTGCCAGCAGCCGTCCGGGGGCCGGGGAGCTGTTTTTT	CASSRPGAGELFF
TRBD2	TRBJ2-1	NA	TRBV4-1	TGCGCCAGCAGCCAAACTGGGACTAGCGGGGAAGGAAGGCAGTTCTTC	CASSQTGTSGEGRQFF
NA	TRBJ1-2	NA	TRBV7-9	TGTGCCAGCAGCTTAGCTCCGGTAGGGGCGAACTATGGCTACACCTTC	CASSLAPVGANYGYTF
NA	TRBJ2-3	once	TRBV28	TGTGCCAGCAGCGAGACAGTAGATACGCAGTATTTT	CASSETVDTQYF
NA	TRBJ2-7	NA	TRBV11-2	TGTGCCAGCAGCTTAGGCAGTTCAACCTCCTACGAGCAGTACTTC	CASSLGSSTSYEQYF
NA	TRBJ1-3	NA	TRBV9	TGTGCCAGCAGCGTCACAGGGACTGGAAACACCATATATTTT	CASSVTGTGNTIYF
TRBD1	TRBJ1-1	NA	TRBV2	TGTGCCAGCAGTGAAGAACAGGGGAAGAACACTGAAGCTTTCTTT	CASSEEQGKNTEAFF
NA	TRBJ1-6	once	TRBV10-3	TGTGCCATCAGTGTTTACCTGCCGGGCTCCTATAATTCACCCCTCCACTTT	CAISVYLPGSYNSPLHF
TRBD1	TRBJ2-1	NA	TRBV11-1	TGTGCCAGCAGCACAGACAGGGGTAAGGATGAGCAGTTCTTC	CASSTDRGKDEQFF
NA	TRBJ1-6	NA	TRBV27	TGTGCCAGCAGTTCCACAGAGAGCTCCTATAATTCACCCCTCCACTTT	CASSSTESSYNSPLHF
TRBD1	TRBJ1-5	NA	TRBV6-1	TGTGCCAGCAGTGAATTATGGACAGGGGGCCTTGCTCAGCCCCAGCATTTT	CASSELWTGGLAQPQHF
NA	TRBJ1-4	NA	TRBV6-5	TGTGCCAGCAGTTACACCTCGGGACTCAGTAATGAAAAACTGTTTTTT	CASSYTSGLSNEKLFF
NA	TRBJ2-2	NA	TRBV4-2	TGTGCCAGCAGCCCCGGGTGGCTCAGGGGAGACACCGGGGAGCTGTTTTTT	CASSPGWLRGDTGELFF
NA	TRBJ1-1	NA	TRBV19	TGTGCCAGTAGTATCCCCCCTCTGAACACTGAAGCTTTCTTT	CASSIPPLNTEAFF
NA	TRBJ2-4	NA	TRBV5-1	TGCGCCAGCAGCTTGGTTAGCGCCGAAAACATTCAGTACTTC	CASSLVSAENIQYF
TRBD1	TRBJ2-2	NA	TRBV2	TGTGCCAGCAGATCCGACAGGGCGGGCACCGGGGAGCTGTTTTTT	CASRSDRAGTGELFF
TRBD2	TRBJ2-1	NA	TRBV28	TGTGCCAGCAGTTTGTCGTTGCGGGGGGGCACGGATGAGCAGTTCTTC	CASSLSLRGGTDEQFF
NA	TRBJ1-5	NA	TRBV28	TGTGCCAGCAGTCCCCTCCAGGGTCAGCCCCAGCATTTT	CASSPLQGQPQHF
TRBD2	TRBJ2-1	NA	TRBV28	TGTGCCAGCAGTTTTGAACTAGCGGGGGGGCGCAATGAGCAGTTCTTC	CASSFELAGGRNEQFF
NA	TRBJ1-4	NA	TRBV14	TGTGCCAGCAGCCCCGGGGGATGGGGAGAAAAACTGTTTTTT	CASSPGGWGEKLFF
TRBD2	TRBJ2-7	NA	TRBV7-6	TGTGCCAGCAGCCGACGGGCCAACCAGCGGGGGAAACCTTACGAGCAGTACTTC	CASSRRANQRGKPYEQYF
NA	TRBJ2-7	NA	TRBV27	TGTGCCAGCAGTTTATCGACGCGAGGGAGCGAGCAGTACTTC	CASSLSTRGSEQYF
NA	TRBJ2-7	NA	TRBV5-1	TGCGCCAGCAGCTTGGGGACTGTCGAGCAGTACTTC	CASSLGTVEQYF
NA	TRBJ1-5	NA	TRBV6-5	TGTGCCAGCAAAGCTTATCCGTCCCAGCCCCAGCATTTT	CASKAYPSQPQHF
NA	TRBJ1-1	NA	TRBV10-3	TGTGCCATCAGTCCCTTGCCACAGGGAAAGGGCCCTGAAGCTTTCTTT	CAISPLPQGKGPEAFF
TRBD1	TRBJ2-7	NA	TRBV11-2	TGTGCCAGCAGCTTAGGGACAGGGGAAACCGAGCAGTACTTC	CASSLGTGETEQYF